The sequence of this T cell receptor (beta chain) was determined in a study of T-cell memory formation after mild COVID-19. Study-wide points: Pre-infection memory carried some responding clones, suggesting that cross-reactive memory joined. CD4+ contracting clones were found mainly in CM and EM, and CD8+ ones in EMRA. Balance between CD4 and CD8 was seen in clones contracting day 15 to 85, and a CD4+ lean was seen in later expanders.

The length of the CDR3 is 12 residues. Trimming took 4 bases from V and 4 from J, leaving 6 bases between them. Germline CDR1 SGHTA, CDR2 FQGNSA. Turning to this clonotype: Its target is unknown.

The 5'RACE method, run with constant-segment primers, produced TCR alpha and TCR beta cDNA libraries (carrying sample barcodes and UMIs). MiXCR, applied by TCRdb to the 5' RACE reads, yields one record per CDR3 protein. The table records over 300,000 distinct CDR3 sequences, 20% to 25% of them present only once. The source is a man aged 18 to 30 who had mild COVID-19 (a few samples of this study predate the infection). Cell type and time point are not known. Sequencing input: PBMCs or a T cell subset sorted from them (not recorded which). The chain employs TRBV7-2 and TRBJ2-3; D unresolved. The CDR3 here is CASSSPADTQYF. CDR3 bases: TGTGCCAGCAGCTCCCCGGCAGATACGCAGTATTTT.